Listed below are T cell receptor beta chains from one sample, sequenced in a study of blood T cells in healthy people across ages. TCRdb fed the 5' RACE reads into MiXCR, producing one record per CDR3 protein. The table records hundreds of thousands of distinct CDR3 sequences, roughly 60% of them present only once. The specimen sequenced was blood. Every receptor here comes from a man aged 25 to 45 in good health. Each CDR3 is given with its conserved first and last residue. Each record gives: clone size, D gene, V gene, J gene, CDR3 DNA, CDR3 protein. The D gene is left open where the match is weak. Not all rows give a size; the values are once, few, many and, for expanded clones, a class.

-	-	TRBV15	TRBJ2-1	TGTGCCACCAGCAGAGAAAAAGGAGGGGGGGGTAACAATGAGCAGTTCTTC	CATSREKGGGGNNEQFF
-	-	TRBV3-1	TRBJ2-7	TGTGCCAGCAGCCACCTTAGCGGAAGCTCCTACGAGCAGTACTTC	CASSHLSGSSYEQYF
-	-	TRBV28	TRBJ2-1	TGTGCCAGCACCGGGACTTGGGACAATGAGCAGTTCTTC	CASTGTWDNEQFF
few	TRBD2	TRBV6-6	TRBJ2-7	TGTGCCAGCAGTTACTCTGAGCAGCGGGGGGGCTACGAGCAGTACTTC	CASSYSEQRGGYEQYF
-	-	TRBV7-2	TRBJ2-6	TGTGCCAGCAGCTTAGCTCTCAGCATACTGCTCTCTGGGGCCAACGTCCTGACTTTC	CASSLALSILLSGANVLTF
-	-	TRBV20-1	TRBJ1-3	TGCAGTGCTATAAGGGCAGTCGCCTCTGGAAACACCATATATTTT	CSAIRAVASGNTIYF
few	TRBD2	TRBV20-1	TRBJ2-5	TGCAGTGCTAGAGGAAGACCAGGGCGGGAGGAGACCCAGTACTTC	CSARGRPGREETQYF
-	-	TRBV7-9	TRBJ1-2	TGTGCCAGCAGCTTAGCGCCCGGGCGCAACTATGGCTACACCTTC	CASSLAPGRNYGYTF
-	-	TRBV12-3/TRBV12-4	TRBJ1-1	TGTGCCAGCAGTTTAGCGACAGGAGGAAACACTGAAGCTTTCTTT	CASSLATGGNTEAFF
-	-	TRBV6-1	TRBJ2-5	TGTGCCAGCAGTGAAGCAGAGAAACAGTACTTC	CASSEAEKQYF
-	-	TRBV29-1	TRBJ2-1	TGCAGCGGTGGAGTGATTGAGCAGTTCTTC	CSGGVIEQFF
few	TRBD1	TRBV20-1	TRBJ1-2	TGCAGTGCTAGAGTCCCCATCGGGACAGTGAATCCTGGCTACACCTTC	CSARVPIGTVNPGYTF
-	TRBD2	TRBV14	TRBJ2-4	TGTGCCAGCAGCCCCCATGGAGGGCGGGAGCAGTACTTC	CASSPHGGREQYF
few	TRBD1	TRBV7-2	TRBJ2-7	TGTGCCAGCAGCTTGGGAGCCGGGACAGGGGGCAGCTACGAGCAGTACTTC	CASSLGAGTGGSYEQYF
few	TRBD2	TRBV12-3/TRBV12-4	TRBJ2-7	TGTGCCAGCCGAAGAGATCGGGACTACTACGAGCAGTACTTC	CASRRDRDYYEQYF
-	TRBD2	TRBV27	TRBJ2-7	TGTGCCAGCAGGACCCAGACTAGCGGGACTTACGAGCAGTACTTC	CASRTQTSGTYEQYF
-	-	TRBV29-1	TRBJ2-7	TGCAGCGTCCGGACCGAGTACTCCTTTGTCGAGCAGTACTTC	CSVRTEYSFVEQYF
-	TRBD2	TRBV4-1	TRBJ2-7	TGCGCCAGCAGCCAAGATCTAGCGGGACCCTACGAGCAGTACTTC	CASSQDLAGPYEQYF
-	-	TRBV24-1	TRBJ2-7	TGTGCCACTGCAGAGGGGGGAACCTACGAGCAGTACTTC	CATAEGGTYEQYF
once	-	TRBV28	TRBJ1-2	TGTGCCAGCAGTCCAATACAGAACCTCTATGGCTACACCTTC	CASSPIQNLYGYTF
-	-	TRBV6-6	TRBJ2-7	TGTGCCAGCAGTTTCTGGGGATCAAGCGTTTTAGCCGAGCAGTACTTC	CASSFWGSSVLAEQYF
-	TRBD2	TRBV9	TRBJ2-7	TGTGCCAGCAGCGCCAGCGGGGACCGTTCCTACGAGCAGTACTTC	CASSASGDRSYEQYF
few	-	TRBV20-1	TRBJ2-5	TGCAGTGCTACGTACCAAGAGACCCAGTACTTC	CSATYQETQYF
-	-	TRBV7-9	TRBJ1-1	TGTGCCAGCAGCTTAGCGTATGACGTTACCGCAGAAGCTTTCTTT	CASSLAYDVTAEAFF
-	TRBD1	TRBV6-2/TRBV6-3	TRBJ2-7	TGTGCCAGCAGTTACTCAGGGACAGCGACCTACGAGCAGTACTTC	CASSYSGTATYEQYF
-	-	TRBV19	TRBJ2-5	TGTGCCAGTAGCCCCTCTGTCGGGACGACCGTCGAGACCCAGTACTTC	CASSPSVGTTVETQYF
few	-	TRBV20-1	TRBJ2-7	TGCAGTGTTAGGGGGGACAGAGAGATTTACGAGCAGTACTTC	CSVRGDREIYEQYF
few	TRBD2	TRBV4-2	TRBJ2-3	TGTGCCAGCAGCCAAGAGCGGGGGGGCCCCGATACGCAGTATTTT	CASSQERGGPDTQYF
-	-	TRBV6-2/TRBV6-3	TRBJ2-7	TGTGCCAGCCGGGACGCATCCTACGAGCAGTACTTC	CASRDASYEQYF
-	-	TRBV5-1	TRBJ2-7	TGCGCCAGCAGCTTGGACTCCCGCTCAGATGCCGAGCAGTACTTC	CASSLDSRSDAEQYF
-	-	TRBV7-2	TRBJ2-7	TGTGCCAGCAGCTTATATAGCGGCAGCTCCTACGAGCAGTACTTC	CASSLYSGSSYEQYF
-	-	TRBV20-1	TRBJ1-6	TGCAGTGCTAGAGTGGCAGGGAGGGAAGGATCACCCCTCCACTTT	CSARVAGREGSPLHF
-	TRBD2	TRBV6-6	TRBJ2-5	TGTGCCAGCAGTTACTTTAGCGGGAGGGCCCCAGAGACCCAGTACTTC	CASSYFSGRAPETQYF
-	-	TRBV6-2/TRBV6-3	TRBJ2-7	TGTGCCAGCAGTTACAGGTTGAGTTCGGGGGCCCATTCCTCCTACGAGCAGTACTTC	CASSYRLSSGAHSSYEQYF
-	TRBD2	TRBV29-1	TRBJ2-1	TGCAGCGTTGAAGAACCCGGGGGGGGGCGAAGATACAATGAGCAGTTCTTC	CSVEEPGGGRRYNEQFF
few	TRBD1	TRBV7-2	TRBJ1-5	TGTGCCAGCAGCTCGGGACAGGGGGCAGGGCCCCAGCATTTT	CASSSGQGAGPQHF
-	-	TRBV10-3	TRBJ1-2	TGTGCCATCAGCGCGGGGGGTGCCTATGGCTACACCTTC	CAISAGGAYGYTF
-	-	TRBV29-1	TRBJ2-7	TGCAGCGTTCGGGACAATTCCTACGAGCAGTACTTC	CSVRDNSYEQYF
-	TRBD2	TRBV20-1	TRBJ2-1	TGCAGTGTCATGACGGGTAGCGGGGCCAATGAGCAGTTCTTC	CSVMTGSGANEQFF
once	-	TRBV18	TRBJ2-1	TGTGCCAGCTCACCTCCTAAGAAAAGAGGGGAGTTCTTC	CASSPPKKRGEFF
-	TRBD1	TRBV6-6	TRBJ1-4	TGTGCCAGCAGTCTACACGACAGGGGTGCTAATGAAAAACTGTTTTTT	CASSLHDRGANEKLFF
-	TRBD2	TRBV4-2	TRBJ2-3	TGTGCCAGCAGCCAGGTCGGGCGGGAGGGGACAGATACGCAGTATTTT	CASSQVGREGTDTQYF